This TCR beta chain was recovered during a study of post-analysis software for immune sequencing data. Study at large: Relapsing-remitting, secondary progressive and progressive-relapsing multiple sclerosis were all included among the disease courses.

Study-wide results and limits: Patients with multiple sclerosis recorded significantly lower normalized Chao1 diversity than controls, the study found. Patients showed TRBV5-6, TRBV5-1 and TRBV20-1 among five TRBV segments more frequent than in controls. By F measure, samples from a shared preparation batch strongly co-clustered.

The CDR3 covers 15 residues. V lost 0 bases and J 5 bases, leaving 13 bases between the germline ends. Germline loops: CDR1 SGHRS, CDR2 YFSETQ. Only one count was recorded for this clonotype. Its target is not known. Carried by the TCR beta cDNA libraries were unique molecular identifiers. Yield was roughly 500,000 cDNA molecules from around 1 to 9.1 million T cells. TCRdb reprocessed the PCR reads with MiXCR, giving one entry per CDR3 protein. The sample carries some 240,000 distinct CDR3 sequences, 36% recorded once. The source material was blood. The clonotype comes from a girl aged 10 to 17 with multiple sclerosis. This sequence joins TRBV5-1 and TRBJ2-3, with D maybe TRBD1 (7 bases). The CDR3 bases are TGCGCCAGCAGCTTGGCCAGGGGGGTTGTAGATACGCAGTATTTT. This sequence encodes CASSLARGVVDTQYF.